These T cell receptor beta chains were read from a single sample in a study of shared clonotypes between healthy human individuals. The assay was immunoSEQ multiplex PCR, and TCRdb's table has in-frame clones only and misses some. Of about 590,000 clones listed, just under 97% are singletons. The specimen was naive CD8+ T cells sorted from blood. These TCRs come from a woman younger than 45 in good health. Both conserved end residues are part of each CDR3. The D gene is left open where the match is weak. The size entry is marked missing in some rows and otherwise reads once, few, many or a size class.

cdr3_nt cdr3_aa cdr3_length d_call clone_size j_call v_call
TGTGCCAGCAGTGAAGCGCCCTACGAGCAGTACTTC CASSEAPYEQYF 12 NA NA TRBJ2-7 TRBV13
TGTGCCAGCCACAGGGAAATGGAGACCCAGTACTTC CASHREMETQYF 12 NA once TRBJ2-5 TRBV5-4
TGTGCCAGCAAAGCGCCCTTTGGGACTAGCGATTACAATGAGCAGTTCTTC CASKAPFGTSDYNEQFF 17 TRBD2 NA TRBJ2-1 TRBV28
TGTGCCAGCAGTTTATCCACACCGAACACTGAAGCTTTCTTT CASSLSTPNTEAFF 14 NA NA TRBJ1-1 TRBV27
TGTGCCAGCAGTACAGACGGTGAGGCTTTCTTT CASSTDGEAFF 11 NA NA TRBJ1-1 TRBV6-5
TGCAGCGTTGAAGCGGAGTTGTTACTCTCTCGTCGTTCAGATACGCAGTATTTT CSVEAELLLSRRSDTQYF 18 NA NA TRBJ2-3 TRBV29-1
TGTGCCAGCAGTGAATTTTCGGGCGACATCTACGAGCAGTACTTC CASSEFSGDIYEQYF 15 NA NA TRBJ2-7 TRBV2
TGTGCCAGCAGCGATTACAGGACCCAGCAGACCCAGTACTTC CASSDYRTQQTQYF 14 NA NA TRBJ2-5 TRBV28
TGTGCCAGCAGTGAAATCCGGTCCTACGAGCAGTACTTC CASSEIRSYEQYF 13 NA once TRBJ2-7 TRBV2
TGTGCCACCCAAGGGGGTTGGGGACTAGCGGCCAATGAGCAGTTCTTC CATQGGWGLAANEQFF 16 TRBD2 NA TRBJ2-1 TRBV28
TGTGCCAGCAGTATCCTTCGGCCCGGGGAGCTGTTTTTT CASSILRPGELFF 13 NA NA TRBJ2-2 TRBV27
TGTGCCACCAGCAGAGCAGGGGGTCCGAATTCACCCCTCCACTTT CATSRAGGPNSPLHF 15 TRBD1 once TRBJ1-6 TRBV15
TGTGCCAGCAGTTTATTGGACGGATCGAATCAGCCCCAGCATTTT CASSLLDGSNQPQHF 15 NA once TRBJ1-5 TRBV27
TGTGCCAGCAGCCCGCCATGGGTTGGCAGGGACTCTGGAAACACCATATATTTT CASSPPWVGRDSGNTIYF 18 NA NA TRBJ1-3 TRBV7-9
TGTGCCAGCAGACCGACAGGGGTTAGCAATCAGCCCCAGCATTTT CASRPTGVSNQPQHF 15 TRBD1 NA TRBJ1-5 TRBV28
TGTGCCAGCAGCCACACCGATACGCAGTATTTT CASSHTDTQYF 11 NA NA TRBJ2-3 TRBV14
TGTGCCAGCAGCTCACCAGACAGGAAACACTACGAGCAGTACTTC CASSSPDRKHYEQYF 15 NA NA TRBJ2-7 TRBV5-4
TGTGCCAGCAGTTCGGACGGCTCCTACGAGCAGTACTTC CASSSDGSYEQYF 13 NA once TRBJ2-7 TRBV27
TGTGCCAGCAGCTTGTATTACAATGAGCAGTTCTTC CASSLYYNEQFF 12 NA NA TRBJ2-1 TRBV5-4
TGTGCCAGCAGCGCAGCGACTAGCGGCAGCACAGATACGCAGTATTTT CASSAATSGSTDTQYF 16 TRBD2 NA TRBJ2-3 TRBV9
TGTGCCAGCACATGGGGGGCAGGGAAAGAGACCCAGTACTTC CASTWGAGKETQYF 14 NA NA TRBJ2-5 TRBV2
TGTGCCAGCAGCCCATTCCCGGACCGACCCGATGAGCAGTTCTTC CASSPFPDRPDEQFF 15 NA NA TRBJ2-1 TRBV7-3
TGTGCCAGCAGTTTAGGGTGGACGGACACTGAAGCTTTCTTT CASSLGWTDTEAFF 14 NA few TRBJ1-1 TRBV6-5
TGCAGCGTTGGCACTAGCGCCAACAATGAGCAGTTCTTC CSVGTSANNEQFF 13 TRBD2 NA TRBJ2-1 TRBV29-1
TGTGCCAGCAGCTCACCGACGGCCTCTGCTGGCTACACCTTC CASSSPTASAGYTF 14 NA NA TRBJ1-2 TRBV5-4
TGCAGCGTAGAGCACTATGGCTACACCTTC CSVEHYGYTF 10 NA few TRBJ1-2 TRBV29-1
TGCAGCGTTGAAGTGCCGGGAGAGAGGGTGAATGAGCAGTTCTTC CSVEVPGERVNEQFF 15 NA NA TRBJ2-1 TRBV29-1
TGTGCCAGCATTGGAGGACTTGAAGCTTTCTTT CASIGGLEAFF 11 NA NA TRBJ1-1 TRBV27